The sequence of this T cell receptor (beta chain) was determined in a study of CD8+CD57+ T cells in acquired aplastic anemia. Study as a whole: Quantities of DNA derived from sorted CD4+ and CD8+ cells averaged approximately 3.3 ug. Study findings and constraints: Researchers reported that CD8+ Simpson's diversity was not significantly different in patients versus controls.

The template for TCR beta VDJ and CDR3 sequence profiling was genomic DNA. TCRdb re-analysed the reads in MiXCR, keeping a single row per CDR3 protein. The table includes 180,000 or so distinct CDR3 sequences, around 48% detected once. Patients chosen for sequencing had CD8+CD57+ cells that had expanded, as shown by flow cytometry. Patient blood was sampled before any therapy had been received. This clonotype was recorded at least ten times. Its cognate antigen is unknown. This CDR3 has 14 residues. The germline V gene has CDR1 DFQATT and CDR2 SNEGSKA (reference sequence). The junction had 7 bases not matched to a gene; V was cut back by 0 bases and J by 8 bases.

The origin of this receptor is a human donor with aplastic anemia. This chain links TRBV20-1 with TRBJ1-5, with TRBD1 matching over 7 bases. Sequencing used sorted CD4+, CD8+, or CD8+CD57+ T cells (not recorded which) from PBMCs. The CDR3 nucleotides are TGCAGTGCTAGAGATTGGACAGGCGTTGAGCCCCAGCATTTT. This translates into CSARDWTGVEPQHF.